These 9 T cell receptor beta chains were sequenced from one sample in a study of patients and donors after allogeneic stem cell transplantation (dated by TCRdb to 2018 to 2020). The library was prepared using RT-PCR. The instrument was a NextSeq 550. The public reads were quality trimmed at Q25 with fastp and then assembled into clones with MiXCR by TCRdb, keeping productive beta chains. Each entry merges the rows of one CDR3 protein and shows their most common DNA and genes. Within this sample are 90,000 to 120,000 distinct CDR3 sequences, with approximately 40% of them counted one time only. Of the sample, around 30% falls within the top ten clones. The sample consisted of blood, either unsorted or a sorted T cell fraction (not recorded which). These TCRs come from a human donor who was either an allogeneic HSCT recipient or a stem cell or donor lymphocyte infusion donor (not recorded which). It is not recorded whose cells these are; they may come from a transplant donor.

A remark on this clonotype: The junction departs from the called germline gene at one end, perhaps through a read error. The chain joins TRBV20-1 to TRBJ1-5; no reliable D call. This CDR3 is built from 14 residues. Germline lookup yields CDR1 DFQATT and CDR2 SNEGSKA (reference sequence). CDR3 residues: CSARTPLGNQPQHF. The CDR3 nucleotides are TGCAGCGCTAGGACCCCTCTTGGGAATCAGCCCCAGCATTTT.

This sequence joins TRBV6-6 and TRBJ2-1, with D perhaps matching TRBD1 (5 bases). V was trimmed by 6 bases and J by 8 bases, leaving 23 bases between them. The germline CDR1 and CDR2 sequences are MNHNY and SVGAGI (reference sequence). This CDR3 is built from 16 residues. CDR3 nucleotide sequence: TGTGCCAGCAGCCACCGAGATTTGTTTCGCAGGGATGAGCAGTTCTTC. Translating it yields CASSHRDLFRRDEQFF.

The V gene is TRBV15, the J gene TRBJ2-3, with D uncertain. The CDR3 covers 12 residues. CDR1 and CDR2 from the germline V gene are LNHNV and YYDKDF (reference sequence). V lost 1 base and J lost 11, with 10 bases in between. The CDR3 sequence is CATSRAHREQYF. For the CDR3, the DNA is TGTGCCACCAGCAGAGCACATAGGGAGCAGTATTTT.

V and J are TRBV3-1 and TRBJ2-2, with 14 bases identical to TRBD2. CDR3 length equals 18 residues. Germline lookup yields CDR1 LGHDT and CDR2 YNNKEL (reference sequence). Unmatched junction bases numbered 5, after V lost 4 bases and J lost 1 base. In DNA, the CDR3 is TGTGCCAGCAGCCCGACTAGCGGGAGGGTATTGAACACCGGGGAGCTGTTTTTT. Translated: CASSPTSGRVLNTGELFF.

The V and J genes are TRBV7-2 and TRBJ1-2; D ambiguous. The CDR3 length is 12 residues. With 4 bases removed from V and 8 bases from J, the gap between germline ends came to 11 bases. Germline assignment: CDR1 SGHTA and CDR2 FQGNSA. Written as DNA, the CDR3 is TGTGCCAGCAGCTCCGACCTTGGGGGCTACACCTTC. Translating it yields CASSSDLGGYTF.

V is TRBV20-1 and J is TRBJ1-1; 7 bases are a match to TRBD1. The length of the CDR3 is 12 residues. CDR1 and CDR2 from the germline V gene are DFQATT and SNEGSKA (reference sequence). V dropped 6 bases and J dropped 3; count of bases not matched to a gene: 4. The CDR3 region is CSATQGYTEAFF. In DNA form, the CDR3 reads TGCAGTGCAACACAGGGGTACACTGAAGCTTTCTTT.

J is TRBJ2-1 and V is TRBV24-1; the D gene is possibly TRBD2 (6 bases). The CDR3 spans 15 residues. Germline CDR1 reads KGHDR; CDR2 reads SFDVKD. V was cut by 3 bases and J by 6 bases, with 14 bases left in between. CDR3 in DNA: TGTGCCACCAGTGATGGCGGGACGACCGGCAATGAGCAGTTCTTC. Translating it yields CATSDGGTTGNEQFF.

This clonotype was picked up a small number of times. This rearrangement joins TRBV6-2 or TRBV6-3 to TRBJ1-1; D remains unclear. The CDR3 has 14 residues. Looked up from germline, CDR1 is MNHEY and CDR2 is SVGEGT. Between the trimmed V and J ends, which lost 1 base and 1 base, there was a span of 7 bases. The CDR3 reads CASSYLQPNTEAFF. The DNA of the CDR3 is TGTGCCAGCAGTTACTTGCAGCCGAACACTGAAGCTTTCTTT.

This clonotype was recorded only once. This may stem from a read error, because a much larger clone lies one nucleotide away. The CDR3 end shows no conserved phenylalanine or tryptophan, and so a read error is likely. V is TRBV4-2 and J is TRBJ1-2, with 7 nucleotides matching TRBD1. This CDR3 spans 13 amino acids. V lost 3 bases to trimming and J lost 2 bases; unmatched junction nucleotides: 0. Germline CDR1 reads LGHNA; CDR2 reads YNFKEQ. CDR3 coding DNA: TGTGCCAGCAGCCAGGGACAGAACTATGGCTACACCTAC. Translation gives CASSQGQNYGYTY.